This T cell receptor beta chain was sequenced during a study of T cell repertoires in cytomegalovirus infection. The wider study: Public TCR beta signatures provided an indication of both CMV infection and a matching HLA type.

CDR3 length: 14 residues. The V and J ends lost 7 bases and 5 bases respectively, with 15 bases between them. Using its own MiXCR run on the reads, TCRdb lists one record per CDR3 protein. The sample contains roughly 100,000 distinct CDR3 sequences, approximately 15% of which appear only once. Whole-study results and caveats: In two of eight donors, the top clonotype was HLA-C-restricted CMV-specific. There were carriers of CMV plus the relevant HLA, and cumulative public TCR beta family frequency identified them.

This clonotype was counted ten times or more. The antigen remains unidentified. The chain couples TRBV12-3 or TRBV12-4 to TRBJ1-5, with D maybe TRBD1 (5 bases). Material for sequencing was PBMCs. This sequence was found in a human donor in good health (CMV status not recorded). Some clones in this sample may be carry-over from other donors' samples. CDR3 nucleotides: TGTGCCAGCACCAGAGGGGCAAGTGATCAGCCCCAGCATTTT. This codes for CASTRGASDQPQHF.